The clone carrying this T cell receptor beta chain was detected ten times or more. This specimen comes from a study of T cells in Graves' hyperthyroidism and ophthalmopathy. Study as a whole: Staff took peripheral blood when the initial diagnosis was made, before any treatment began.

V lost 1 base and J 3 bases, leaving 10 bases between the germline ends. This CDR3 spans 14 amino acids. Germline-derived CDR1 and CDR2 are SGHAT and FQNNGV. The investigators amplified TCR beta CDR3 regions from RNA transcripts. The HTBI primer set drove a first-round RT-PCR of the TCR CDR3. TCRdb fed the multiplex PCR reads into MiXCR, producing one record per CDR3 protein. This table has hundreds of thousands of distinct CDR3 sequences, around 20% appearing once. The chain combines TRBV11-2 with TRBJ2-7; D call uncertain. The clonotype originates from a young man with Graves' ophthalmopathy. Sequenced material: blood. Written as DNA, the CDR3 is TGTGCCAGCAGCTTAGGGGCGCAAGACTACGAGCAGTACTTC. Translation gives CASSLGAQDYEQYF.